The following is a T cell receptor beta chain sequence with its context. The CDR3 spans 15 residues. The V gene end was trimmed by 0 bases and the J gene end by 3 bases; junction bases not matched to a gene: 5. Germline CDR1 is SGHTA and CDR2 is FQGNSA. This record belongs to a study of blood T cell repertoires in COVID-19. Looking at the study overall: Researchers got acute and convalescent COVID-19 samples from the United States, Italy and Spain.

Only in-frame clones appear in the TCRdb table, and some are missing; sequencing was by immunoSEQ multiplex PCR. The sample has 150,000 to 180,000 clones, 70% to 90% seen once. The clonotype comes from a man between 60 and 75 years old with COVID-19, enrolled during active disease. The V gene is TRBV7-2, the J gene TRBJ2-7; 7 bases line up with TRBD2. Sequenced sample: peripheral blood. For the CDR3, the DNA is TGTGCCAGCAGCTTAGCCTTGCGGGAGAACTACGAGCAGTACTTC. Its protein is CASSLALRENYEQYF.